This T cell receptor beta chain was documented in a study of T-cell memory formation after mild COVID-19. Study conclusions and caveats: Among clones contracting day 15 to 85, CD4/CD8 was balanced, whereas later expanders leaned CD4+. Contracting CD4+ clones were located mainly in CM and EM, and CD8+ clones in EMRA.

In regard to this clonotype: Its antigen remains unidentified.

Germline CDR1 is DFQATT and CDR2 is SNEGSKA (reference sequence). This CDR3 is built from 15 residues. Trimming removed 7 bases from V and 2 bases from J; junction bases left unmatched: 10. Constant-segment primers and 5'RACE yielded cDNA libraries for TCR alpha and TCR beta, each carrying sample barcodes and UMIs. TCRdb re-called the 5' RACE reads with MiXCR, one entry per CDR3 protein. The sample shows around 310,000 distinct CDR3 sequences, under 25% of them seen only once. The chain combines TRBV20-1 with TRBJ2-2; 7 positions agree with TRBD1. The specimen was PBMCs or a T cell subset sorted from them (not recorded which). The TCR comes from a man younger than 35 who had mild COVID-19 (a few samples of this study predate the infection). Cell type and time point are not known. The CDR3 DNA reads as TGCAGTGAGACTCCGGGACAGACTAACACCGGGGAGCTGTTTTTT. The encoded protein is CSETPGQTNTGELFF.